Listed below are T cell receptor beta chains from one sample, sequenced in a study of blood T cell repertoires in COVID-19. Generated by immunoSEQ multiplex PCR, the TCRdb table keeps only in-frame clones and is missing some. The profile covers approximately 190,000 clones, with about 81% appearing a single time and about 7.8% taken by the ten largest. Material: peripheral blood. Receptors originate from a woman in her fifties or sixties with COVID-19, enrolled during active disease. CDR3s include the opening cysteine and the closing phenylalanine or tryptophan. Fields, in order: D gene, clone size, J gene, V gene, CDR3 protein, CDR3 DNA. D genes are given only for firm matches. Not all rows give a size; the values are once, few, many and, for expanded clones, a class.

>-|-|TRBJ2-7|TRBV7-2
CASSLTPTSSYEQYF
TGTGCCAGCAGCTTAACGCCCACGAGCTCCTACGAGCAGTACTTC
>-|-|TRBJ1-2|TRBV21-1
CASSTRFNYGYTF
TGTGCCAGCAGCACGCGATTTAACTATGGCTACACCTTC
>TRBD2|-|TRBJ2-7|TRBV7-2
CASSLSGRSYEQYF
TGTGCCAGCAGCTTAAGCGGGAGGTCCTACGAGCAGTACTTC
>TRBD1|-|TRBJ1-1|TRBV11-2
CASSRDRGTEAFF
TGTGCCAGCAGCCGGGACAGGGGCACTGAAGCTTTCTTT
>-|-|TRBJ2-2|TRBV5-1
CASSIRPGVNTGELFF
TGCGCCAGCAGCATACGTCCAGGGGTGAACACCGGGGAGCTGTTTTTT
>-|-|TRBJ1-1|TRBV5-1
CASSFLAGSEAFF
TGCGCCAGCAGCTTCTTGGCAGGGTCTGAAGCTTTCTTT
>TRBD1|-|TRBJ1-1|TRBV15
CATSRVRDSLFF
TGTGCCACCAGCAGAGTTAGGGACAGTCTATTCTTT
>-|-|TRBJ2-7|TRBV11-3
CASSLPQEGFSYEQYF
TGTGCCAGCAGCTTACCACAGGAGGGCTTCTCCTACGAGCAGTACTTC
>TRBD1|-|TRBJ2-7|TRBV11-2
CASSQTGNRHEQYF
TGTGCCAGCAGCCAGACAGGGAATCGACACGAGCAGTACTTC
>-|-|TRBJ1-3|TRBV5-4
CASSLPDNRAGNTIYF
TGTGCCAGCAGCCTACCGGACAACAGGGCTGGAAACACCATATATTTT
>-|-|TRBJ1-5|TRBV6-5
CASTAAGNQPQHF
TGTGCCAGCACAGCAGCCGGGAATCAGCCCCAGCATTTT
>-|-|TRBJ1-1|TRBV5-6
CASSSAGAGAFF
TGTGCCAGCAGCTCCGCGGGTGCTGGAGCTTTCTTT
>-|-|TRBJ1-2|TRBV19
CASSMEGFSYGYTF
TGTGCCAGTAGTATGGAGGGATTTAGCTATGGCTACACCTTC
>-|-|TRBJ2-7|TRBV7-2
CASSFGGATYEQYF
TGTGCCAGCAGCTTTGGCGGGGCAACCTACGAGCAGTACTTC
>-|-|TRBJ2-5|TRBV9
CASSVGSYQETQYF
TGTGCCAGCAGCGTCGGGAGTTACCAAGAGACCCAGTACTTC
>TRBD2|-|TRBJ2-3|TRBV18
CASSRLAGGPTDTQYF
TGTGCCAGCTCACGGCTAGCGGGGGGGCCCACAGATACGCAGTATTTT
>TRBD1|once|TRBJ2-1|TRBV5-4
CASSDGTGGYNEQFF
TGTGCCAGCAGCGACGGGACAGGGGGATACAATGAGCAGTTCTTC